This T cell receptor beta chain is from a study of T-cell reconstitution after alpha-beta-depleted transplantation in children. This clonotype was detected many times. This sample's TCRbeta library carried unique molecular identifier barcodes. One entry per CDR3 protein results from TCRdb running MiXCR on the PCR reads. Here the sample spans about 690,000 distinct CDR3 sequences, 16% being singletons. This CDR3 is built from 15 residues. Trimming removed 0 bases from V and 6 bases from J, with 12 bases in between. The germline V gene encodes CDR1 LGHNA and CDR2 YSLEER. The chain joins TRBV4-3 to TRBJ2-1; a weak D match, TRBD2 (5 bases). The source of this sequence is a human donor who donated a stem cell graft to a child with acute myeloid leukemia. Sequencing used PBMCs from the stem cell graft donor, obtained from the stem cell graft. CDR3 coding DNA: TGCGCCAGCAGCCAAGAAGAGATGGGAGTCAATGAGCAGTTCTTC. Encoded protein: CASSQEEMGVNEQFF.